Below are 4 T cell receptor beta chains sequenced from a single sample in a study of blood T cells in healthy people across ages. It was with a sample-barcoded 5' primer and a J-beta primer mix that a second PCR of about 6 to 12 cycles was run. TCRdb processed the 5' RACE reads anew with MiXCR; each CDR3 protein has one entry. The data contain 1,500,000 or so distinct CDR3 sequences, around 59% of them singletons. The sample comprised blood. The receptors here all came from a man in his late teens or twenties in good health.

The rearrangement uses TRBV7-6 and TRBJ2-1, with 8 bases identical to TRBD1. Germline V gene lookup returns CDR1 SGHVS and CDR2 FNYEAQ. The CDR3 covers 16 residues. V trimming: 5 bases; J trimming: 4 bases; junction bases outside the gene matches: 10. CDR3 amino acids: CASSGIRGPTYNEQFF. CDR3 DNA: TGTGCCAGCAGCGGAATCAGGGGGCCAACTTACAATGAGCAGTTCTTC.

The chain uses TRBV28 and TRBJ2-7; 7 bases agree with TRBD1. The CDR3 has 16 residues. The J segment lost 4 bases and the V segment lost 5 bases, leaving 14 bases of the junction unmatched. Germline CDR1 and CDR2: MDHEN and SYDVKM. The CDR3: CASSPPTGTSLYEQYF. The CDR3 DNA reads TGTGCCAGCAGTCCCCCGACAGGGACCTCTTTATACGAGCAGTACTTC.

The DNA for the CDR3 is TGCAGCGTCGGACAGGGGGAGAACACTGAAGCTTTCTTT. This codes for CSVGQGENTEAFF. This sequence joins TRBV29-1 and TRBJ1-1, with TRBD1 matching over 10 bases. J lost 1 base, V lost 6 bases, and 2 bases had no gene match. Germline V gene sequence: CDR1 SQVTM, CDR2 ANQGSEA. The CDR3 has 13 amino acids.

J is TRBJ2-3 and V is TRBV28; the D gene is possibly TRBD2 (6 bases). The CDR3 consists of 15 residues. With 8 bases removed from V and 8 bases from J, the gap between germline ends came to 23 bases. CDR1 is MDHEN and CDR2 is SYDVKM in the germline V gene. CDR3 loop: CASDRGQALGGTQYF. In DNA form, the CDR3 reads TGTGCCAGCGATCGTGGGCAGGCCCTGGGGGGTACGCAGTATTTT.